This TCR beta chain emerged from a study of breast tumors, draining lymph nodes, adjacent tissues. General study findings and limits: Luminal-like breast cancer showed significantly greater tumor-nontumor repertoire similarity than basal-like breast cancer did. Tumor repertoires ranked between lymph nodes and nontumor tissue in diversity, with V and J gene preferences. The data were judged consistent with most tumor T cells coming from lymph node and expanding in tumor.

TCRdb redid the calling of the multiplex PCR reads with MiXCR, one entry per CDR3 protein. The sample holds over 150,000 distinct CDR3 sequences, roughly 31% seen once. With respect to this clonotype: Its antigen is still unknown.

The lymph nodes were axillary draining lymph nodes from breast cancer patients. Trimming took 3 bases from V and 5 from J; bases not matched to a gene: 8. Germline V gene sequence: CDR1 GTSNPN, CDR2 SVGIG (reference sequence). The CDR3 covers 14 residues. The V gene is TRBV30, the J gene TRBJ2-5, with 8 positions matching TRBD2. Sequencing was carried out using axillary lymph node tissue. This clonotype was sampled from a female donor with breast cancer. Some clones in this sample may be carry-over from other donors' samples. CDR3 amino acids: CAWSPHGRGETQYF. The DNA of the CDR3 is TGTGCCTGGAGCCCCCACGGGAGGGGTGAGACCCAGTACTTC.